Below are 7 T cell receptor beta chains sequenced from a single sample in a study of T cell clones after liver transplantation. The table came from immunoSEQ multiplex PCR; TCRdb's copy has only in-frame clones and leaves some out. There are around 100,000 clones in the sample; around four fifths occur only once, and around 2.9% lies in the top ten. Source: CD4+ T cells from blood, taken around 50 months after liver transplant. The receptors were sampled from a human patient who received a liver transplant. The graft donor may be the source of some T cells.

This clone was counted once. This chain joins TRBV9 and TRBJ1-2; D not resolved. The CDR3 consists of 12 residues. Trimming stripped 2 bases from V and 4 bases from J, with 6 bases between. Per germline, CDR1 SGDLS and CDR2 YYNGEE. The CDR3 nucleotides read TGTGCCAGCAGCGTCGAGTCCTATGGCTACACCTTC. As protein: CASSVESYGYTF.

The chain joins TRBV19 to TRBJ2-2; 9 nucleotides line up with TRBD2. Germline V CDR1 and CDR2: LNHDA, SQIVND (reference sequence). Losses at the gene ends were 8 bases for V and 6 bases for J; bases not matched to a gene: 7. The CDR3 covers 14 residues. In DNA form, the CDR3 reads TGTGCCAGTGGAGTTAGCGGGGGATCCGGGGAGCTGTTTTTT. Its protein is CASGVSGGSGELFF.

In DNA form, the CDR3 reads TGTGCCATCTCCAAGCCGGGACTCACCACAGATACGCAGTATTTT. Translated, it gives CAISKPGLTTDTQYF. The chain carries TRBV2 and TRBJ2-3; D is perhaps TRBD2 (6 bases). V lost 10 bases and J lost 2, with 19 bases in between. The CDR3 extends over 15 amino acids. Germline CDR1 SNHLY, CDR2 FYNNEI.

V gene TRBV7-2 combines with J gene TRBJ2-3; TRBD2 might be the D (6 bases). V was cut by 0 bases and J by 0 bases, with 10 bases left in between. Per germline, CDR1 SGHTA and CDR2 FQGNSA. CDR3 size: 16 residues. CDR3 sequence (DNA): TGTGCCAGCAGCTTAGCAGCTAGCGCGAGCACAGATACGCAGTATTTT. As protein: CASSLAASASTDTQYF.

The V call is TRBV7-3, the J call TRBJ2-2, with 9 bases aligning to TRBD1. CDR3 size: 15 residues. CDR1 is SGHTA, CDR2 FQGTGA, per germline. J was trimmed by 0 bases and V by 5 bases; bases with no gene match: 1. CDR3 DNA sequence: TGTGCCAGCAGCCGGACAGGGGCGAACACCGGGGAGCTGTTTTTT. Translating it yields CASSRTGANTGELFF.

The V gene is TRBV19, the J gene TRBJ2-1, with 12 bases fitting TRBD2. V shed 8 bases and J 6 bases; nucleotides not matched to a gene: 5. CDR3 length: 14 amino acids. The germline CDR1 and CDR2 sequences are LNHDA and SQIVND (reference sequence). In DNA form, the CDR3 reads TGTGCCAGTCGGACTAGCGGGGCTGTCAATGAGCAGTTCTTC. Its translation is CASRTSGAVNEQFF.

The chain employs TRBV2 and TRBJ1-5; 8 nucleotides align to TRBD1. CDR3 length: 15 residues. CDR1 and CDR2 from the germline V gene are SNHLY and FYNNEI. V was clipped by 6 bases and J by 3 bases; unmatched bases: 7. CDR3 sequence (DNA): TGTGCCAGCAGACACAGGGGGGTTGACAATCAGCCCCAGCATTTT. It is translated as CASRHRGVDNQPQHF.